The sequence of this TCR beta chain was determined in a study of beta chain features in type 1 diabetes. General study findings and limits: Among patients with Type 1 diabetes, TCRB CDR3s were moderately but significantly shorter in every one of the four CD4+ subsets.

There are 15 residues in the CDR3. CDR1 SGDLS and CDR2 YYNGEE come from the germline V gene. V shed 2 bases, J shed 7 bases, and the junction held 6 bases outside the gene matches. What was sequenced were expressed TCRB transcripts, since all of the isolated RNA had been reverse transcribed. TCRdb's copy holds only in-frame clones and misses some; the assay was immunoSEQ multiplex PCR. The data show fewer than 450,000 clones, roughly 14% seen once. Only a few counts were recorded for this clone. Its target is not known. This receptor was identified in a woman between 18 and 29 years old with type 1 diabetes. V and J are TRBV9 and TRBJ2-1; 10 bases line up with TRBD2. The sequencing input was naive CD4+ T cells from blood. As DNA, the CDR3 is TGTGCCAGCAGCGTGAGCGGGAGGGCCGATAATGAGCAGTTCTTC. Encoded protein: CASSVSGRADNEQFF.